These 14 T cell receptor beta chains originate from one sample sequenced in a study of cytomegalovirus exposure and HLA in healthy donors. The primer mix had 60 Vbeta and 13 Jbeta primers. The protocol was immunoSEQ multiplex PCR, while the TCRdb copy is restricted to in-frame clones and leaves out a portion. The top ten clones hold approximately 1.5% of a sample with about 180,000 clones, 82% of them seen once. Material: PBMCs. These receptors were taken from a man aged 40-49 years in good health and CMV-seronegative.

The chain recombines TRBV7-2 with TRBJ2-1, with 11 nucleotides matching TRBD2. Germline V gene data show CDR1 as SGHTA and CDR2 as FQGNSA. J gave up 10 bases and V 3 bases, and 5 bases lay outside the gene matches. The CDR3 spans 14 residues. The CDR3, as DNA: TGTGCCAGCAGCTTCAGACTAGCGGGATCAGAGCAGTTCTTC. This encodes CASSFRLAGSEQFF.

This rearrangement joins TRBV19 to TRBJ2-3; 10 positions agree with TRBD2. Germline CDR1 is LNHDA and CDR2 is SQIVND (reference sequence). J lost 4 bases, V lost 3 bases, and 7 bases had no gene match. This CDR3 comprises 16 residues. The CDR3 DNA is TGTGCCAGTAGTATGAGGAGCGGGAGGGCCCCAGATACGCAGTATTTT. Translated: CASSMRSGRAPDTQYF.

In the case of this clone: The CDR3 carries no conserved terminal phenylalanine or tryptophan, so it likely arises from a read error. V and J are TRBV7-2 and TRBJ1-1; maybe TRBD1 (6 bases). V dropped 5 bases and J dropped 8 bases, with 12 bases sitting between them. Germline V CDR1 and CDR2: SGHTA, FQGNSA. The CDR3 length is 12 residues. The CDR3 loop is CASSQGQSEAFV. The CDR3 DNA follows: TGTGCCAGCAGCCAAGGACAGTCCGAAGCTTTCGTT.

V and J are TRBV6-6 and TRBJ2-5, with D possibly being TRBD2 (5 bases). Germline V gives CDR1 MNHNY, CDR2 SVGAGI (reference sequence). The CDR3 is 15 amino acids. Trimming left V 4 bases short and J 4 bases short, with 16 bases between. CDR3 protein: CASSSRSGERETQYF. DNA of the CDR3: TGTGCCAGCAGTTCACGATCTGGGGAGAGAGAGACCCAGTACTTC.

The chain employs TRBV15 and TRBJ1-2, with D possibly TRBD1 on 5 matching bases. Trimming stripped 2 bases from V and 0 bases from J, with 16 bases between. The germline V gene has CDR1 LNHNV and CDR2 YYDKDF (reference sequence). This CDR3 region has 17 residues. CDR3 in DNA: TGTGCCACCAGCAGAATAACTACAGGACTAGCTAACTATGGCTACACCTTC. It is translated as CATSRITTGLANYGYTF. The variable domain in full, completed from reference TRBV15 and TRBJ1-2, reads DAMVIQNPRYQVTQFGKPVTLSCSQTLNHNVMYWYQQKSSQAPKLLFHYYDKDFNNEADTPDNFQSRRPNTSFCFLDIRSPGLGDTAMYLCATSRITTGLANYGYTFGSGTRLTVV.

For this clone: The germline gene is not matched at one end of the junction; a read error may be the cause. The chain combines TRBV7-7 with TRBJ2-5; no definite D call. Germline loops: CDR1 SSHAT, CDR2 FNYEAQ (reference sequence). The CDR3 consists of 12 residues. The CDR3: CASSRYGETQYF. The CDR3 DNA is TGTGCTAGCAGCCGTTACGGGGAGACCCAGTACTTC.

The sample holds one count of this clone. The genes are TRBV15 and TRBJ2-2, with TRBD2 matching over 7 bases. Germline trimming cut 8 bases from V and 5 bases from J; bases unmatched to any gene: 11. This CDR3 is 15 amino acids long. Per germline, CDR1 LNHNV and CDR2 YYDKDF (reference sequence). CDR3 sequence (DNA): TGTGCCACCTCGAGCGGGACTGCTGGGACCGGGGAGCTGTTTTTT. Its protein is CATSSGTAGTGELFF.

The V and J genes are TRBV28 and TRBJ1-2; unclear D gene. Germline lookup yields CDR1 MDHEN and CDR2 SYDVKM. This CDR3 has 14 amino acids. V gave up 2 bases and J gave up 6 bases, with 13 bases separating them. The CDR3 DNA reads TGTGCCAGCAGTTTAGCGGCGCCGGAAGATGGCTACACCTTC. The encoded protein is CASSLAAPEDGYTF.

Notes on this clone: This sample includes further DNA sequences coding for the same CDR3. As DNA, the CDR3 is TGTGCCAGCTCACTCGGACAGGGCGAGACCCAGTACTTC. Its protein product is CASSLGQGETQYF. V gene TRBV18 combines with J gene TRBJ2-5; 8 nucleotides align to TRBD1. Germline CDR1 is KGHSH and CDR2 is LQKENI. The CDR3 consists of 13 residues. V dropped 4 bases and J dropped 5; count of bases not matched to a gene: 3.

The chain couples TRBV29-1 to TRBJ1-3, with D unresolved. Germline assignment: CDR1 SQVTM and CDR2 ANQGSEA. V lost 7 bases and J lost 0, with 7 bases in between. The CDR3 loop spans 12 amino acids. The CDR3 region has the DNA TGCAGCGGATCTATCTCTGGAAACACCATATATTTT. It yields the protein CSGSISGNTIYF.

The V call is TRBV5-4, the J call TRBJ1-3; unclear D gene. V lost 4 bases and J 0 bases, leaving 11 bases between the germline ends. This CDR3 has 15 residues. The V gene's germline CDR1 is SGHNT and CDR2 YYREEE (reference sequence). The CDR3 loop reads CASSQEANSGNTIYF. As DNA, the CDR3 is TGTGCCAGCAGCCAAGAAGCCAACTCTGGAAACACCATATATTTT.

This chain connects TRBV23-1 to TRBJ2-2, with D possibly matching TRBD1 (5 bases). TRBV23-1 is treated as an ORF (open reading frame) with a function not yet certain. The CDR3 length is 20 residues. V dropped 0 bases and J dropped 2 bases, with 22 bases sitting between them. CDR3 nucleotide sequence: TGCGCCAGCAGTCAATCGATCAATGACAGACTCCTCTCAAACACCGGGGAGCTGTTTTTT. The encoded protein is CASSQSINDRLLSNTGELFF.

This clone appeared a few times. The chain combines TRBV29-1 with TRBJ2-1, with 9 bases identical to TRBD1. Germline-derived CDR1 and CDR2 are SQVTM and ANQGSEA. The length of the CDR3 is 15 residues. Trimming took 4 bases from V and 5 from J; bases not matched to a gene: 9. Here the CDR3 reads CSVVSPGQGNNEQFF. The CDR3 nucleotides are TGCAGCGTTGTTTCCCCGGGACAGGGCAACAATGAGCAGTTCTTC.

This chain links TRBV19 with TRBJ2-3; 9 bases are shared with TRBD2. The germline CDR1 and CDR2 sequences are LNHDA and SQIVND (reference sequence). J was trimmed by 6 bases and V by 4 bases; bases with no gene match: 5. The CDR3 totals 14 residues. The CDR3 sequence: CASSRDLAGDTQYF. The DNA of the CDR3 is TGTGCCAGTAGTAGGGATCTAGCGGGGGATACGCAGTATTTT.